What follows describes a single T cell receptor beta chain. Per the study methods: Counts of nucleated cells, estimated from reference gene primer amplification, were obtained. The assay was immunoSEQ multiplex PCR, and TCRdb's table has in-frame clones only and misses some. That table furnishes V, J and clone size, whereas the DNA furnished D and trimming. Of approximately 380,000 clones in the sample, just over 90% were seen once. This entry is derived from a study of blood T cell repertoires in COVID-19. Study summary: In each case, the material was cDNA or gDNA derived from T cells, B-cell-depleted T cells, or PBMCs.

Clinical histories supplied by participants themselves formed the basis of cohort assignment. The germline gives CDR1 MGHDK, CDR2 SYGVNS. The CDR3 consists of 17 residues. V dropped 1 base and J dropped 0 bases, with 15 bases sitting between them. The sample comprised PBMCs or T cells enriched from blood (not recorded which). The TCR sequence derives from a woman aged 40 to 55 who had been exposed to COVID-19. The rearrangement joins TRBV25-1 to TRBJ2-5; tentatively, D is TRBD2 (5 bases). CDR3 nucleotide sequence: TGTGCCAGCAGTGAATTGGGTCGGGGAACGTACCAAGAGACCCAGTACTTC. This sequence encodes CASSELGRGTYQETQYF.